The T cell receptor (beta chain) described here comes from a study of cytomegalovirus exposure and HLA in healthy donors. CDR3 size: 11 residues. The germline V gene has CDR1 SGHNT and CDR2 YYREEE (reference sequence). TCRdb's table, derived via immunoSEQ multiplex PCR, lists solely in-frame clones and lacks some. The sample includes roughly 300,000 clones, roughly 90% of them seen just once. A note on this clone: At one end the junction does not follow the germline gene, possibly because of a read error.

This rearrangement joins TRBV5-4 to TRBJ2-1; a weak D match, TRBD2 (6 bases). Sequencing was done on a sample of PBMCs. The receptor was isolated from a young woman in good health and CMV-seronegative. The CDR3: CASSTGGQLLF. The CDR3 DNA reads TGTGCCAGCAGCACCGGGGGTCAGCTGCTCTTC.